This T cell receptor (beta chain) comes out of a study of cytomegalovirus exposure and HLA in healthy donors. Trimming removed 7 bases from V and 9 bases from J, with 14 bases in between. Germline CDR1 MNHNY, CDR2 SVGAGI (reference sequence). The CDR3 runs 12 residues. Clones were sequenced by immunoSEQ multiplex PCR, and TCRdb holds only the in-frame ones, with some missing. The repertoire holds fewer than 90,000 clones, with around 94% as singletons. This clone was observed a few times. This clonotype was sampled from a woman aged 18-29 years in good health and CMV-seronegative. J is TRBJ2-3 and V is TRBV6-6; D might be TRBD1 (5 bases). Input material: PBMCs. The DNA of the CDR3 is TGTGCCAGCAACGTACCCCAGGGAACGCAGTATTTT. Translation gives CASNVPQGTQYF.